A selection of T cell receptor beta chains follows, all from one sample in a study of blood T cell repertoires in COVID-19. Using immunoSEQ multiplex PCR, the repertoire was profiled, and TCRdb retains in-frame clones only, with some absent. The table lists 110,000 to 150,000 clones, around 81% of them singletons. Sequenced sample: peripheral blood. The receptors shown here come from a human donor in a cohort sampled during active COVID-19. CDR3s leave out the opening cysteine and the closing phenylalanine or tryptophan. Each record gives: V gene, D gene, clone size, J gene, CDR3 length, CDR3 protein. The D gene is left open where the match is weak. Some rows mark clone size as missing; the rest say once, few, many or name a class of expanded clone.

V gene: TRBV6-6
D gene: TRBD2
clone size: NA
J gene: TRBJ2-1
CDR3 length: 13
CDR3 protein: ASSLGLAGGNEQF

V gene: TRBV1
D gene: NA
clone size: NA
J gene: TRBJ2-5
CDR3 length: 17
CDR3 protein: TSSQVGATTSGEAETQY

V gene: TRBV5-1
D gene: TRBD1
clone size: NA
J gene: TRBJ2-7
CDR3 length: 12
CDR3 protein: ASSLEQGAYEQY

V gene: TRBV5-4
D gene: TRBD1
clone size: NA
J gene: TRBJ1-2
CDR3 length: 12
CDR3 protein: ASSRQGENYGYT

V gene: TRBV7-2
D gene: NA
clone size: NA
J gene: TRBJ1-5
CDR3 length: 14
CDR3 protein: ASSLARLLKDQPQH

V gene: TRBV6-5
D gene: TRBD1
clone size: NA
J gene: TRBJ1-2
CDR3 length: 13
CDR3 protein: ASRNRQQGGYGYT

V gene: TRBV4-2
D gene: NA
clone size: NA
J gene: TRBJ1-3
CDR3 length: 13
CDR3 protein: ASSQDPGSGNTIY

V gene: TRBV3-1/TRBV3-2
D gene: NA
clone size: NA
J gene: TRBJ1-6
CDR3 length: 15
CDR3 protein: ASSQDPRGIYNSPLH

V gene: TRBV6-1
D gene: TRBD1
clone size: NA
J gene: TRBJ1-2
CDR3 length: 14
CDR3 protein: ASSARSGQGNYGYT

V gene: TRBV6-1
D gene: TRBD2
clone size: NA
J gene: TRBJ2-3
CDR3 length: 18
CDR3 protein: ASSDLTAGLAGGMGYTQY

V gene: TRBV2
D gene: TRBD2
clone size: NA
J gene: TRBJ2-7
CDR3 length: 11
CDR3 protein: ASSSREGLEQY

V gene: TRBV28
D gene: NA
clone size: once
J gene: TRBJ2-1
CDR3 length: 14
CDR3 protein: ASSLWPGSGVNEQF

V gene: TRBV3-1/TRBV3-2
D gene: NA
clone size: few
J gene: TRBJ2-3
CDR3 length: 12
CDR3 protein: ASSPRTDTDTQY

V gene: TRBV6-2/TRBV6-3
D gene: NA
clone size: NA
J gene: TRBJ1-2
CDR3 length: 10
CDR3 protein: ASSYGPNGYT

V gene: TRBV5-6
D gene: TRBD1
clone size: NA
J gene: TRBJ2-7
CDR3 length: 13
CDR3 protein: ASSLSGQGTYEQY

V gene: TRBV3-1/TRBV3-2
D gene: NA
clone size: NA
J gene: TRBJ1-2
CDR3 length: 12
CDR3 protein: ASSPLGGVYGYT